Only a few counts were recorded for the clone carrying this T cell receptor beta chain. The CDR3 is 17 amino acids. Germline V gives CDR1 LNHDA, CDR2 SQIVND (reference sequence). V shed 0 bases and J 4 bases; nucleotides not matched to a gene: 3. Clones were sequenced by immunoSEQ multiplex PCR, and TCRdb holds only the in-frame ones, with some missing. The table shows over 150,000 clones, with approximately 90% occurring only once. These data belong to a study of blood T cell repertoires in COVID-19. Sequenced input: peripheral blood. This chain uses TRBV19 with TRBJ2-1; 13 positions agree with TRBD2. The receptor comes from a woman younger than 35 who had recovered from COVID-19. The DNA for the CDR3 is TGTGCCAGTAGTATAGAGGGACTAGCGGGGATGTACAATGAGCAGTTCTTC. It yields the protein CASSIEGLAGMYNEQFF.